A single sample is the source of the 10 T cell receptor beta chains below, sequenced in a study of response to subunit inactivated influenza vaccine. TCRdb ran MiXCR on the RT-PCR reads and lists one entry per CDR3 protein. The table lists around 200,000 distinct CDR3 sequences, about 12% of them singletons, with 29% in the top ten. These same data were also listed under a study on T cells expressing NK-cell markers. From that report: Libraries used 5'RACE template switching adding universal primer site and UMIs.

The specimen was CD8+ T cells sorted from PBMCs, collected roughly 12 days after vaccination. These TCRs come from a man aged 45-65 years who received an inactivated influenza vaccine.

The rearrangement links TRBV7-9 to TRBJ2-5; tentative D call: TRBD1 (6 bases). Trimming pared 3 bases from V and 4 bases from J, leaving 15 bases between. The germline CDR1 and CDR2 sequences are SEHNR and FQNEAQ (reference sequence). The CDR3 extends over 15 amino acids. The CDR3 spells CASSFLGRGSETQYF. The CDR3 coding sequence is TGTGCCAGCAGCTTCTTGGGCAGGGGATCAGAGACCCAGTACTTC. Drawing the rest from reference TRBV7-9 and TRBJ2-5, the complete variable domain is DTGVSQNPRHKITKRGQNVTFRCDPISEHNRLYWYRQTLGQGPEFLTYFQNEAQLEKSRLLSDRFSAERPKGSFSTLEIQRTEQGDSAMYLCASSFLGRGSETQYFGPGTRLLVL.

This clonotype came up many times. The chain is built from TRBV12-3 or TRBV12-4 and TRBJ2-5; D remains ambiguous. With 2 bases removed from V and 1 base from J, the gap between germline ends came to 8 bases. The CDR3 runs 14 residues. This CDR3 is CASSLLAVQETQYF. CDR3 bases: TGTGCCAGCAGTTTACTGGCGGTCCAAGAGACCCAGTACTTC.

In this sample, this clonotype turned up a few times. The gene calls are TRBV2 and TRBJ2-1; 8 nucleotides align to TRBD1. Germline-derived CDR1 and CDR2 are SNHLY and FYNNEI. This CDR3 comprises 14 residues. The V gene end was trimmed by 8 bases and the J gene end by 4 bases; junction bases not matched to a gene: 7. The CDR3 DNA reads as TGTGCCAGCTCTCGGCAGGGGGCTTACAATGAGCAGTTCTTC. This gives the protein CASSRQGAYNEQFF.

This clonotype was counted only a few times. This rearrangement joins TRBV4-1 to TRBJ2-1; 8 positions agree with TRBD1. Germline CDR1 MGHRA, CDR2 YSYEKL. V lost 3 bases to trimming and J lost 2 bases; unmatched junction nucleotides: 3. The CDR3 is 15 amino acids. The CDR3: CASSHPTGAYNEQFF. DNA of the CDR3: TGCGCCAGCAGCCACCCGACAGGGGCCTACAATGAGCAGTTCTTC.

This clonotype occurred a few times. The J gene is TRBJ2-1, the V gene TRBV5-1, with a weak D call TRBD1 (5 bases). The ends were cut back, 7 bases at V and 4 bases at J, with 12 bases in the middle. The length of the CDR3 is 13 residues. Germline V gives CDR1 SGHRS, CDR2 YFSETQ. The CDR3 sequence: CASAPAGYNEQFF. CDR3 nucleotide sequence: TGCGCCAGCGCCCCGGCAGGGTACAATGAGCAGTTCTTC.

This chain links TRBV10-3 with TRBJ2-1, with 11 positions matching TRBD2. This CDR3 contains 16 residues. The J segment lost 4 bases and the V segment lost 10 bases, leaving 12 bases of the junction unmatched. From germline, CDR1 is ENHRY and CDR2 SYGVKD. DNA of the CDR3: TGTGCCACGTCCTTAGCGGGAGGGCCGGGGTACAATGAGCAGTTCTTC. Its translation is CATSLAGGPGYNEQFF.

This clonotype was observed a handful of times. The chain recombines TRBV9 with TRBJ1-1, with TRBD1 matching over 9 bases. Germline V CDR1 and CDR2: SGDLS, YYNGEE. V was pared by 0 bases and J by 0 bases, with 3 bases of the junction left unmatched. This CDR3 is 16 amino acids long. The CDR3 DNA reads TGTGCCAGCAGCGTAGGGACAGGGGTAATGAACACTGAAGCTTTCTTT. Translating gives CASSVGTGVMNTEAFF.

This clonotype was counted between two and nine times. The rearrangement joins TRBV11-2 to TRBJ2-1; the D gene is possibly TRBD2 (5 bases). V shed 7 bases and J shed 6 bases, with 19 bases lying between them. This CDR3 region has 15 residues. CDR1 is SGHAT and CDR2 is FQNNGV in the germline V gene. This CDR3 reads CASNPGWVEFNEQFF. In DNA, the CDR3 is TGTGCCAGCAACCCGGGGTGGGTCGAATTCAATGAGCAGTTCTTC. Complete variable domain (other parts from reference TRBV11-2 and TRBJ2-1): EAGVAQSPRYKIIEKRQSVAFWCNPISGHATLYWYQQILGQGPKLLIQFQNNGVVDDSQLPKDRFSAERLKGVDSTLKIQPAKLEDSAVYLCASNPGWVEFNEQFFGPGTRLTVL.

The chain uses TRBV7-9 and TRBJ2-7, with 8 positions matching TRBD2. Germline CDR1 reads SEHNR; CDR2 reads FQNEAQ (reference sequence). The CDR3 is 14 residues long. Losses at the gene ends were 5 bases for V and 5 bases for J; bases not matched to a gene: 8. This chain's CDR3 is CASSNSGSSDEQYF. The CDR3 coding sequence is TGTGCCAGCAGCAACAGCGGGAGCAGCGACGAGCAGTACTTC.

The chain carries TRBV7-2 and TRBJ1-2, with D tentatively TRBD1 (5 bases). The CDR3 runs 16 residues. Between the trimmed V and J ends, which lost 4 bases and 1 base, there was a span of 16 bases. Germline V gene sequence: CDR1 SGHTA, CDR2 FQGNSA. CDR3 sequence (DNA): TGTGCCAGCAGCTCGCAACCCGGGGGTTTTAACTATGGCTACACCTTC. Translation gives CASSSQPGGFNYGYTF.